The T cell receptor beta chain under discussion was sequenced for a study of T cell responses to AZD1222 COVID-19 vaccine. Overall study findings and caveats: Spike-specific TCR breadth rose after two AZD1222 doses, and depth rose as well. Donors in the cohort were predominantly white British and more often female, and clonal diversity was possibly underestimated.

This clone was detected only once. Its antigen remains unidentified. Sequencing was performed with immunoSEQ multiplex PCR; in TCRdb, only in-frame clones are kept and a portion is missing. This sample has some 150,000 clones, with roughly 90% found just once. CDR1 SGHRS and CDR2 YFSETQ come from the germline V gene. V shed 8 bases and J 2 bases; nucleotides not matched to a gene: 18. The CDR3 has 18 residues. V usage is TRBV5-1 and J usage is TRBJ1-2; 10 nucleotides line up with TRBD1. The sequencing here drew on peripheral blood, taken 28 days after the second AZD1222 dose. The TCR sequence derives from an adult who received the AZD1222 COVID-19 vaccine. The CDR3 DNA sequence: TGCGCCAGGAGGGGACCGCCAGGGAAGGGACAGGGGAACTATGGCTACACCTTC. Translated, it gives CARRGPPGKGQGNYGYTF. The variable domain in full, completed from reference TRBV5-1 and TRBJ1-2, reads KAGVTQTPRYLIKTRGQQVTLSCSPISGHRSVSWYQQTPGQGLQFLFEYFSETQRNKGNFPGRFSGRQFSNSRSEMNVSTLELGDSALYLCARRGPPGKGQGNYGYTFGSGTRLTVV.